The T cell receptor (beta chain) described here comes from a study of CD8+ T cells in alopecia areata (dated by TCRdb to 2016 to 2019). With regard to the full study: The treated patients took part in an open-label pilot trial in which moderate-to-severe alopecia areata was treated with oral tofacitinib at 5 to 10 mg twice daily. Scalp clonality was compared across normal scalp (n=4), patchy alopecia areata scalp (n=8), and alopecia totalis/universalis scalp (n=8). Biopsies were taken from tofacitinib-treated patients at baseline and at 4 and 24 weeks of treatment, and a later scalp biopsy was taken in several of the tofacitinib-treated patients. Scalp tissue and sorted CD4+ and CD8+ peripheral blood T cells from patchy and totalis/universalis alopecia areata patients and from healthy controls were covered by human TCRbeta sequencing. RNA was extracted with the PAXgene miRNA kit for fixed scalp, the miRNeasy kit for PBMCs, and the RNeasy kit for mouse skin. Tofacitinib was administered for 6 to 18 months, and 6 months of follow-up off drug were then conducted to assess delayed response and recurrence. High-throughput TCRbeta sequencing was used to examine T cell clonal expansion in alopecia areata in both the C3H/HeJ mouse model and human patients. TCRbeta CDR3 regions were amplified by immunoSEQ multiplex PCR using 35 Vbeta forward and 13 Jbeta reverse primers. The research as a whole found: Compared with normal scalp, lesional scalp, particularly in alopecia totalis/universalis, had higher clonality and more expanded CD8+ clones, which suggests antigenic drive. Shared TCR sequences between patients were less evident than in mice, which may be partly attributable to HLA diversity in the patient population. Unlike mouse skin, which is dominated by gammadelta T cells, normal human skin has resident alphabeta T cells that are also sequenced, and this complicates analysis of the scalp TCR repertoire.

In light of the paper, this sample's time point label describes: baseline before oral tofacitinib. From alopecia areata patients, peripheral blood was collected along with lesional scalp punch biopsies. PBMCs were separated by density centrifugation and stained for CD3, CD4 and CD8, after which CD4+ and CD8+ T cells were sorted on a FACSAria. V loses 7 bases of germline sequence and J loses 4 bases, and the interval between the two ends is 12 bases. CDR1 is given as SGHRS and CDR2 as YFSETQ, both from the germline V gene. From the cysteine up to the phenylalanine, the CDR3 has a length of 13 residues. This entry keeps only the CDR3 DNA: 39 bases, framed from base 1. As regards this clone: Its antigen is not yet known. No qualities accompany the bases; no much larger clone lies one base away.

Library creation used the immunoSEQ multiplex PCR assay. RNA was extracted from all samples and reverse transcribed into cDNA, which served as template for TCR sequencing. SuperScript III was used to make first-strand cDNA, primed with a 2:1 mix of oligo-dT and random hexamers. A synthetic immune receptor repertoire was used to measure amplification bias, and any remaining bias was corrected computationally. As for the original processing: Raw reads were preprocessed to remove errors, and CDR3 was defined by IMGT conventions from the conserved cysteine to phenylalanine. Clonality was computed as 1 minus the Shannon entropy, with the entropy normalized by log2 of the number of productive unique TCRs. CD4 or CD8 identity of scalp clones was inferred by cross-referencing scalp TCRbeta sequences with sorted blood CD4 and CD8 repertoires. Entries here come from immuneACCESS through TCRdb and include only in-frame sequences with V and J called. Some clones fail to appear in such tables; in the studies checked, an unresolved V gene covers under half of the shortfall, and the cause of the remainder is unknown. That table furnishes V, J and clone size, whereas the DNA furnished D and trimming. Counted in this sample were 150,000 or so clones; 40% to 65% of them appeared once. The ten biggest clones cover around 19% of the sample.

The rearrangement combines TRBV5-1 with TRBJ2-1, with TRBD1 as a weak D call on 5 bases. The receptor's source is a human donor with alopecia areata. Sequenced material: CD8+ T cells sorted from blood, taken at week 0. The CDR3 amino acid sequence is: CASGDSSYNEQFF. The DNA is TGCGCCAGCGGTGACAGCTCTTACAATGAGCAGTTCTTC. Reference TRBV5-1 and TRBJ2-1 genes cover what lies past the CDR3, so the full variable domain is KAGVTQTPRYLIKTRGQQVTLSCSPISGHRSVSWYQQTPGQGLQFLFEYFSETQRNKGNFPGRFSGRQFSNSRSEMNVSTLELGDSALYLCASGDSSYNEQFFGPGTRLTVL.